A single sample gave rise to the 30 T cell receptor beta chains below, sequenced in a study of T cell responses to AZD1222 COVID-19 vaccine (TCRdb year 2021). The sample's time point label, decoded: baseline before first vaccination. The treatment or condition tag for this specimen amounts to: meningococcal conjugate vaccine given as trial control. The library was produced with the immunoSEQ multiplex PCR assay. TCRdb re-hosts the immuneACCESS table, in-frame sequences only. Its copies lack some clones; in the studies checked, an unresolved V gene accounts for under half of them, and the cause for the rest is not known. The sample profile shows 86,000 or so clones; about 90% of them were found once. The ten largest clones represent less than 5.5% of the sample. The sequenced sample was peripheral blood, obtained on day 0 of MenACWY control vaccination. These receptor sequences come from an adult in good health.

The chain uses TRBV9 and TRBJ1-5; D is possibly TRBD1 (5 bases). The germline gives CDR1 SGDLS, CDR2 YYNGEE. Trimming pared 0 bases from V and 4 bases from J, leaving 11 bases between. This CDR3 is built from 15 residues. CDR3 loop: CASSVGGALNQPQHF. The CDR3 region has the DNA TGTGCCAGCAGCGTAGGGGGCGCACTGAATCAGCCCCAGCATTTT.

The chain combines TRBV4-2 with TRBJ2-2, with D possibly being TRBD2 (5 bases). CDR3 length equals 14 residues. With 1 base removed from V and 7 bases from J, the gap between germline ends came to 10 bases. Per germline, CDR1 LGHNA and CDR2 YNFKEQ. The CDR3 DNA sequence: TGTGCCAGCAGCCAAGCGGGAACCGGCGGGGAGCTGTTTTTT. It is translated as CASSQAGTGGELFF.

This chain uses TRBV28 with TRBJ2-6, with a tentative D call TRBD1 (6 bases). Germline loops: CDR1 MDHEN, CDR2 SYDVKM. With 6 bases removed from V and 2 bases from J, the gap between germline ends came to 14 bases. The CDR3 consists of 16 residues. The CDR3 DNA follows: TGTGCCAGCAGCAGGGGAACTGTTGCTGGGGCCAACGTCCTGACTTTC. Protein product: CASSRGTVAGANVLTF.

The genes are TRBV27 and TRBJ1-2; 7 bases are a match to TRBD1. Trimming at V came to 5 bases and at J to 2 bases, leaving 5 bases not matched to a gene. The CDR3 is 14 residues long. Germline loops: CDR1 MNHEY, CDR2 SMNVEV (reference sequence). CDR3 nucleotide sequence: TGTGCCAGCAGTCCCCGGACAGGAAACTATGGCTACACCTTC. It yields the protein CASSPRTGNYGYTF.

This clone was detected only a few times. The chain combines TRBV29-1 with TRBJ1-3; D is undetermined. Germline values: CDR1 SQVTM, CDR2 ANQGSEA. The CDR3 is 11 amino acids. V was clipped by 7 bases and J by 3 bases, with 7 bases between them. Written as DNA, the CDR3 is TGCAGCGCTCATGGTGGAAACACCATATATTTT. As protein: CSAHGGNTIYF.

The rearrangement links TRBV3-1 (or the pseudogene TRBV3-2) to TRBJ2-7; TRBD1 is a possible D gene (6 bases). The germline V and J ends were trimmed by 1 base and 2 bases, with 12 bases remaining between them. The CDR3 has 15 amino acids. From germline, CDR1 is LGHDT and CDR2 YNNKEL (reference sequence). The CDR3 nucleotides read TGTGCCAGCAGCCAAGGAAGTGCAGGGGCCTACGAGCAGTACTTC. It encodes CASSQGSAGAYEQYF.

The V gene is TRBV7-8, the J gene TRBJ2-7, with D perhaps matching TRBD1 (5 bases). Trimming pared 3 bases from V and 6 bases from J, leaving 9 bases between. Germline V gene sequence: CDR1 SGHVS, CDR2 FQNEAQ. The CDR3 spans 12 residues. CDR3 in amino acids: CASSFQGGEQYF. The CDR3 region has the DNA TGTGCCAGCAGCTTCCAGGGTGGCGAGCAGTACTTC.

The rearrangement uses TRBV3-1 (or the pseudogene TRBV3-2) and TRBJ1-2, with a weak D call TRBD1 (5 bases). The germline CDR1 and CDR2 sequences are LGHDT and YNNKEL (reference sequence). The CDR3 is made up of 13 amino acids. V lost 0 bases, J lost 7 bases, and 9 bases lay in between. DNA for the CDR3: TGTGCCAGCAGCCAAGACAGGGATGGTGGCTACACCTTC. The encoded protein is CASSQDRDGGYTF.

This rearrangement joins TRBV30 to TRBJ2-4, with TRBD2 as a possible D gene (5 bases). The CDR3 has 12 residues. With 1 base removed from V and 13 bases from J, the gap between germline ends came to 14 bases. Per the germline V gene, CDR1 is GTSNPN and CDR2 is SVGIG (reference sequence). CDR3 sequence: CAWSGLTSGQYF. The CDR3, as DNA: TGTGCCTGGAGTGGTCTGACCTCGGGACAGTACTTC. The complete variable domain, with remaining parts taken from reference TRBV30 and TRBJ2-4, reads SQTIHQWPATLVQPVGSPLSLECTVEGTSNPNLYWYRQAAGRGLQLLFYSVGIGQISSEVPQNLSASRPQDRQFILSSKKLLLSDSGFYLCAWSGLTSGQYFGAGTRLSVL.

The rearrangement joins TRBV28 to TRBJ2-7; TRBD1 or TRBD2 may be the D gene (5 bases each). The CDR3 has 13 residues. The germline V and J ends were trimmed by 10 bases and 5 bases, with 18 bases remaining between them. Germline V gene lookup returns CDR1 MDHEN and CDR2 SYDVKM. The CDR3 DNA sequence: TGTGCCACCCGAGGGACGGGTACGGACGAGCAGTACTTC. Translating it yields CATRGTGTDEQYF.

This chain connects TRBV19 to TRBJ1-5, with D perhaps TRBD1 (6 bases). CDR1 is LNHDA and CDR2 is SQIVND in the germline V gene (reference sequence). CDR3 length equals 15 residues. With 3 bases removed from V and 2 bases from J, the gap between germline ends came to 11 bases. The DNA of the CDR3 is TGTGCCAGTAGTATTAGGGGGGCCGGCAATCAGCCCCAGCATTTT. The encoded protein is CASSIRGAGNQPQHF.

The chain recombines TRBV28 with TRBJ2-1; D gene uncertain. The CDR3 has 12 residues. Trimming stripped 8 bases from V and 14 bases from J, with 19 bases between. From germline, CDR1 is MDHEN and CDR2 SYDVKM. Here the CDR3 DNA reads TGTGCCAGCCAGGACCCGGCCGATCAGAAGTTCTTC. This codes for CASQDPADQKFF.

This chain connects TRBV6-5 to TRBJ2-1; no reliable D call. The CDR3 loop spans 13 amino acids. V was trimmed by 0 bases and J by 7 bases, leaving 7 bases between them. CDR1 is MNHEY, CDR2 SVGAGI, per germline. CDR3 bases: TGTGCCAGCAGTTACTCGTCGGTTAATGAGCAGTTCTTC. Protein: CASSYSSVNEQFF.

The genes are TRBV29-1 and TRBJ1-2; D not resolved. V was shortened by 4 bases and J by 5 bases, with 23 bases between the two germline ends. The germline gives CDR1 SQVTM, CDR2 ANQGSEA. The CDR3 spans 16 residues. The CDR3 nucleotides read TGCAGCGTTGTGTTAGTGGCCGGACGCGACGTTTATGGCTACACCTTC. Translation: CSVVLVAGRDVYGYTF.

The J gene is TRBJ2-7, the V gene TRBV2; D gene unclear. The CDR3 contains 11 residues. Germline assignment: CDR1 SNHLY and CDR2 FYNNEI. V gave up 3 bases and J gave up 5 bases, with 5 bases separating them. The CDR3: CASSERNEQYF. In DNA form, the CDR3 reads TGTGCCAGCAGTGAGAGGAACGAGCAGTACTTC.

The CDR3: CASSQTQGARETQYF. The CDR3 nucleotides read TGTGCCAGCAGCCAAACTCAGGGGGCTCGGGAGACCCAGTACTTC. V gene TRBV6-5 combines with J gene TRBJ2-5; 8 bases match TRBD1. Germline V gives CDR1 MNHEY, CDR2 SVGAGI. The CDR3 is made up of 15 amino acids. The junction had 11 bases not matched to a gene; V was cut back by 6 bases and J by 5 bases.

The J gene is TRBJ2-7, the V gene TRBV14, with a possible D match to TRBD1 (5 bases). Between the trimmed V and J ends, which lost 1 base and 1 base, there was a span of 11 bases. The CDR3 spans 15 residues. CDR1 SGHDN and CDR2 FVKESK come from the germline V gene. CDR3 sequence reads: CASSQGRAPSYEQYF. In nucleotides, the CDR3 is TGTGCCAGCAGCCAAGGCAGGGCTCCTTCCTACGAGCAGTACTTC.

The chain carries TRBV5-4 and TRBJ1-6; D gene unclear. CDR3 size: 12 residues. CDR1 and CDR2 from the germline V gene are SGHNT and YYREEE (reference sequence). V lost 3 bases to trimming and J lost 5 bases, with 3 bases between them. This CDR3 is CASSSNNSPLHF. CDR3 DNA: TGTGCCAGCAGCTCGAATAATTCACCCCTCCACTTT.

The rearrangement uses TRBV10-1 and TRBJ2-1; TRBD1 might be the D (5 bases). V was trimmed by 6 bases and J by 3 bases, leaving 15 bases between them. Germline V gene data show CDR1 as WNHNN and CDR2 as SYGVQD (reference sequence). The CDR3 loop spans 15 amino acids. The CDR3 coding sequence is TGCGCCAGCAGATACAGGCAACAGGTCTACAATGAGCAGTTCTTC. Its protein is CASRYRQQVYNEQFF.

The chain has TRBV6-6 and TRBJ1-2; D remains unclear. V was cut by 2 bases and J by 2 bases, with 12 bases left in between. This CDR3 is 15 amino acids long. Germline assignment: CDR1 MNHNY and CDR2 SVGAGI (reference sequence). DNA of the CDR3: TGTGCCAGCAGTTACCTGGGTTCAAAGAACTATGGCTACACCTTC. Amino acids: CASSYLGSKNYGYTF.

CDR3 DNA: TGTGCCAGCAGCGTAGAAACCGGGAGCGAGCAGTACTTC. Translating it yields CASSVETGSEQYF. The chain has TRBV9 and TRBJ2-7; TRBD2 might be the D (6 bases). V was trimmed by 0 bases and J by 6 bases, leaving 10 bases between them. This CDR3 contains 13 residues. The germline V gene has CDR1 SGDLS and CDR2 YYNGEE.

CDR3 sequence reads: CASSLSSGMDWWTDTQYF. The CDR3 nucleotides are TGTGCCAGCAGCTTGTCTAGCGGGATGGATTGGTGGACAGATACGCAGTATTTT. V is TRBV5-8 and J is TRBJ2-3, with 9 bases matching TRBD2. Germline V gene sequence: CDR1 SGHTS, CDR2 YDEGEE. The CDR3 consists of 18 residues. V lost 1 base and J lost 3; bases outside the gene matches: 12.

The chain uses TRBV3-1 (or the pseudogene TRBV3-2) and TRBJ2-3; no clear D. V was pared by 4 bases and J by 8 bases, with 10 bases between. The CDR3 is made up of 12 amino acids. Germline V CDR1 and CDR2: LGHDT, YNNKEL (reference sequence). The CDR3 region has the DNA TGTGCCAGCAGCCTACCCTCTGCTACGCAGTATTTT. Translation gives CASSLPSATQYF.

The CDR3 sequence is CASSRSRSATDTQYF. The CDR3 nucleotides read TGTGCCAGCAGCAGGTCGAGGTCAGCAACGGATACGCAGTATTTT. The chain has TRBV7-3 and TRBJ2-3; the D is unclear. CDR1 is SGHTA and CDR2 is FQGTGA in the germline V gene. Trimming left V 5 bases short and J 6 bases short, with 18 bases between. CDR3 length equals 15 residues.

This clone was found once. The chain links TRBV3-1 (or the pseudogene TRBV3-2) to TRBJ1-2; 9 positions match TRBD1. The V and J ends lost 2 bases and 10 bases, in that order; junction bases with no gene match: 8. This CDR3 has 14 residues. The germline V gene encodes CDR1 LGHDT and CDR2 YNNKEL (reference sequence). The CDR3 is CASSQSTGTGFYTF. DNA for the CDR3: TGTGCCAGCAGCCAATCTACCGGGACAGGGTTCTACACCTTC.

The CDR3 region is CASRLNPNSYSADYGYTF. CDR3 in DNA: TGTGCCAGTAGACTGAATCCAAACTCTTACTCGGCGGACTATGGCTACACCTTC. The rearrangement links TRBV19 to TRBJ1-2; no reliable D call. The germline V and J ends were trimmed by 6 bases and 3 bases, with 26 bases remaining between them. The CDR3 length is 18 residues. Looked up from germline, CDR1 is LNHDA and CDR2 is SQIVND (reference sequence).

The chain links TRBV27 to TRBJ2-7, with D tentatively TRBD2 (5 bases). This CDR3 region has 16 residues. Trimming took off 0 bases at V and 5 bases at J, with 17 bases between the two ends. Germline assignment: CDR1 MNHEY and CDR2 SMNVEV (reference sequence). The CDR3 loop is CASSLSRTAFENEQYF. In DNA, the CDR3 is TGTGCCAGCAGTTTATCGAGGACTGCCTTTGAGAACGAGCAGTACTTC.

The genes are TRBV19 and TRBJ1-2, with no clear D. Germline CDR1 and CDR2: LNHDA and SQIVND (reference sequence). V dropped 3 bases and J dropped 6 bases, with 8 bases sitting between them. The CDR3 totals 12 residues. The CDR3 here is CASSIRVDGYTF. The CDR3 nucleotides are TGTGCCAGTAGTATCAGAGTGGATGGCTACACCTTC. Full variable domain (rest looked up from reference TRBV19 and TRBJ1-2): DGGITQSPKYLFRKEGQNVTLSCEQNLNHDAMYWYRQDPGQGLRLIYYSQIVNDFQKGDIAEGYSVSREKKESFPLTVTSAQKNPTAFYLCASSIRVDGYTFGSGTRLTVV.

J is TRBJ2-1 and V is TRBV29-1, with a possible D match to TRBD2 (6 bases). CDR1 and CDR2 (germline): SQVTM, ANQGSEA. The CDR3 runs to 12 residues. V was cut by 7 bases and J by 5 bases, with 12 bases left in between. CDR3 region: CSGTGGNNEQFF. The CDR3 DNA is TGCAGCGGCACCGGGGGAAACAATGAGCAGTTCTTC.

The chain carries TRBV9 and TRBJ1-2, with 7 nucleotides matching TRBD1. Losses at the gene ends were 4 bases for V and 10 bases for J; bases not matched to a gene: 7. Germline CDR1 SGDLS, CDR2 YYNGEE. The CDR3 loop spans 12 amino acids. The CDR3 DNA reads as TGTGCCAGCAGCATAAGGGACAGCGCCTACACCTTC. This encodes CASSIRDSAYTF.